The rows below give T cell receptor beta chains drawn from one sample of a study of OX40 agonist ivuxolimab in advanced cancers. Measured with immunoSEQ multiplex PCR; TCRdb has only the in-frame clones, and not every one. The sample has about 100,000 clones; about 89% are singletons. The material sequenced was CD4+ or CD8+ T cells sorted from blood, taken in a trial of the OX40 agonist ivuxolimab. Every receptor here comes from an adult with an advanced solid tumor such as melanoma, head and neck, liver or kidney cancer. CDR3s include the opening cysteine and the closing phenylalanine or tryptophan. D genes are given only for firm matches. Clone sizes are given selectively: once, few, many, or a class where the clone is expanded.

CDR3 protein: CATSRDPYGTGTYEQYF
CDR3 DNA: TGTGCCACCAGCAGAGACCCGTACGGGACAGGGACCTACGAGCAGTACTTC
D gene: TRBD1
clone size: NA
V gene: TRBV15
J gene: TRBJ2-7

CDR3 protein: CASTRQLGGTGGTEAFF
CDR3 DNA: TGTGCCAGCACCCGACAATTAGGCGGGACAGGGGGAACTGAAGCTTTCTTT
D gene: TRBD1
clone size: NA
V gene: TRBV28
J gene: TRBJ1-1

CDR3 protein: CASSLIVVHGGELFF
CDR3 DNA: TGTGCCAGCAGTTTAATCGTGGTTCACGGCGGGGAGCTGTTTTTT
D gene: NA
clone size: NA
V gene: TRBV27
J gene: TRBJ2-2

CDR3 protein: CASSPWGSVRTDTQYF
CDR3 DNA: TGCGCCAGCAGCCCGTGGGGTAGCGTGCGCACAGATACGCAGTATTTT
D gene: NA
clone size: NA
V gene: TRBV5-1
J gene: TRBJ2-3

CDR3 protein: CASSLALGTRTEAFF
CDR3 DNA: TGCGCCAGCAGCTTGGCCCTGGGGACAAGAACCGAAGCTTTCTTT
D gene: NA
clone size: NA
V gene: TRBV5-1
J gene: TRBJ1-1

CDR3 protein: CASSYSTGGFYGYTF
CDR3 DNA: TGTGCCAGCAGTTACTCGACGGGGGGCTTCTATGGCTACACCTTC
D gene: NA
clone size: NA
V gene: TRBV6-5
J gene: TRBJ1-2

CDR3 protein: CASRDRLSGNTIYF
CDR3 DNA: TGTGCCAGCAGAGACAGACTCTCTGGAAACACCATATATTTT
D gene: NA
clone size: once
V gene: TRBV6-1
J gene: TRBJ1-3

CDR3 protein: CASSLRQGYNYGYTF
CDR3 DNA: TGTGCCAGCAGTTTAAGACAGGGGTACAACTATGGCTACACCTTC
D gene: TRBD1
clone size: NA
V gene: TRBV6-5
J gene: TRBJ1-2

CDR3 protein: CASSLAAGLISYNEQFF
CDR3 DNA: TGTGCCAGCAGCTTAGCGGCGGGACTCATCTCCTACAATGAGCAGTTCTTC
D gene: NA
clone size: NA
V gene: TRBV7-9
J gene: TRBJ2-1

CDR3 protein: CASSYEAGGQPQHF
CDR3 DNA: TGTGCCAGCAGTTACGAGGCAGGGGGTCAGCCCCAGCATTTT
D gene: TRBD1
clone size: NA
V gene: TRBV6-6
J gene: TRBJ1-5

CDR3 protein: CASSSYSGRAYNEQFF
CDR3 DNA: TGTGCCAGCAGCTCTTATAGCGGGAGGGCCTACAATGAGCAGTTCTTC
D gene: TRBD2
clone size: NA
V gene: TRBV9
J gene: TRBJ2-1

CDR3 protein: CASSLPSPGGDTKTQYF
CDR3 DNA: TGTGCCAGCAGCTTGCCATCGCCGGGGGGGGATACGAAGACCCAGTACTTC
D gene: TRBD2
clone size: NA
V gene: TRBV5-4
J gene: TRBJ2-5

CDR3 protein: CASSLYSGPYNEQFF
CDR3 DNA: TGCGCCAGCAGCTTGTACAGCGGACCTTACAATGAGCAGTTCTTC
D gene: NA
clone size: NA
V gene: TRBV5-1
J gene: TRBJ2-1

CDR3 protein: CASSVGTSGRDEQFF
CDR3 DNA: TGTGCCAGCAGCGTTGGGACTAGCGGGAGAGATGAGCAGTTCTTC
D gene: TRBD2
clone size: few
V gene: TRBV9
J gene: TRBJ2-1

CDR3 protein: CASSLQGWNTEAFF
CDR3 DNA: TGTGCCAGCAGTTTACAGGGCTGGAACACTGAAGCTTTCTTT
D gene: NA
clone size: NA
V gene: TRBV27
J gene: TRBJ1-1

CDR3 protein: CASYGEGNGELFF
CDR3 DNA: TGTGCCAGCTACGGGGAGGGGAACGGGGAGCTGTTTTTT
D gene: TRBD2
clone size: few
V gene: TRBV2
J gene: TRBJ2-2

CDR3 protein: CAWKTGGPYSNQPQHF
CDR3 DNA: TGTGCCTGGAAGACAGGGGGCCCGTATAGCAATCAGCCCCAGCATTTT
D gene: TRBD1
clone size: NA
V gene: TRBV30
J gene: TRBJ1-5

CDR3 protein: CASREQGAGGELFF
CDR3 DNA: TGTGCCAGCAGGGAACAGGGGGCCGGCGGGGAGCTGTTTTTT
D gene: TRBD1
clone size: NA
V gene: TRBV6-4
J gene: TRBJ2-2

CDR3 protein: CASRLAPGHQPQHF
CDR3 DNA: TGTGCCAGCCGACTGGCCCCGGGACACCAGCCCCAGCATTTT
D gene: NA
clone size: NA
V gene: TRBV27
J gene: TRBJ1-5

CDR3 protein: CASGEDRVGEKLFF
CDR3 DNA: TGTGCCAGCGGGGAGGACAGGGTTGGTGAAAAACTGTTTTTT
D gene: TRBD1
clone size: NA
V gene: TRBV25-1
J gene: TRBJ1-4

CDR3 protein: CASVRGDYQETQYF
CDR3 DNA: TGTGCCAGCGTCAGAGGGGACTACCAAGAGACCCAGTACTTC
D gene: NA
clone size: once
V gene: TRBV6-1
J gene: TRBJ2-5

CDR3 protein: CASSLVGATYEAFF
CDR3 DNA: TGCGCCAGCAGCTTGGTTGGTGCCACCTACGAAGCTTTCTTT
D gene: NA
clone size: NA
V gene: TRBV5-1
J gene: TRBJ1-1

CDR3 protein: CASSGALYPSNEQFF
CDR3 DNA: TGTGCCAGCAGCGGGGCGTTGTACCCCAGCAATGAGCAGTTCTTC
D gene: NA
clone size: NA
V gene: TRBV5-4
J gene: TRBJ2-1

CDR3 protein: CASSATPGSSYNEQFF
CDR3 DNA: TGTGCCAGCTCAGCTACTCCAGGGAGCTCCTACAATGAGCAGTTCTTC
D gene: NA
clone size: NA
V gene: TRBV18
J gene: TRBJ2-1

CDR3 protein: CASSEPPGRQYF
CDR3 DNA: TGTGCCAGCAGTGAACCCCCCGGGAGGCAGTACTTC
D gene: NA
clone size: once
V gene: TRBV6-1
J gene: TRBJ2-7

CDR3 protein: CASSRTPGQDTDEQFF
CDR3 DNA: TGTGCCAGCTCACGAACACCGGGACAGGATACGGATGAGCAGTTCTTC
D gene: TRBD1
clone size: NA
V gene: TRBV18
J gene: TRBJ2-1

CDR3 protein: CASSQYSALSQYF
CDR3 DNA: TGTGCCAGCAGCCAATACTCGGCCCTATCGCAGTATTTT
D gene: NA
clone size: once
V gene: TRBV14
J gene: TRBJ2-3

CDR3 protein: CASSFGLAGGLSFNTGELFF
CDR3 DNA: TGTGCCAGCAGCTTCGGACTAGCGGGAGGGCTTTCTTTCAACACCGGGGAGCTGTTTTTT
D gene: TRBD2
clone size: few
V gene: TRBV7-3
J gene: TRBJ2-2

CDR3 protein: CATSRGQTGTSRGNQPQHF
CDR3 DNA: TGTGCCACCAGCAGAGGTCAGACAGGGACGAGTAGGGGCAATCAGCCCCAGCATTTT
D gene: TRBD1
clone size: NA
V gene: TRBV15
J gene: TRBJ1-5

CDR3 protein: CASSPRGRIPNEKLFF
CDR3 DNA: TGTGCCAGCAGTCCTCGCGGGCGGATACCTAATGAAAAACTGTTTTTT
D gene: NA
clone size: NA
V gene: TRBV27
J gene: TRBJ1-4

CDR3 protein: CASSYQGGTEAFF
CDR3 DNA: TGTGCCAGCAGTTACCAGGGGGGCACTGAAGCTTTCTTT
D gene: TRBD1
clone size: NA
V gene: TRBV6-6
J gene: TRBJ1-1

CDR3 protein: CASSYHGTGGGEQYF
CDR3 DNA: TGTGCCAGCAGTTACCATGGGACAGGGGGTGGCGAGCAGTACTTC
D gene: TRBD1
clone size: once
V gene: TRBV6-5
J gene: TRBJ2-7

CDR3 protein: CASSNRAGGLARNEQFF
CDR3 DNA: TGTGCCAGCAGTAACAGGGCGGGTGGACTAGCGAGAAATGAGCAGTTCTTC
D gene: TRBD2
clone size: NA
V gene: TRBV7-2
J gene: TRBJ2-1

CDR3 protein: CASSPRILANYGYTF
CDR3 DNA: TGTGCCAGCAGCCCCAGAATCTTAGCTAACTATGGCTACACCTTC
D gene: NA
clone size: NA
V gene: TRBV7-2
J gene: TRBJ1-2